Listed below are T cell receptor beta chains from one sample, sequenced in a study of blood T cell repertoires in COVID-19. Profiled with immunoSEQ multiplex PCR; TCRdb holds only in-frame clones, not every one. Among roughly 100,000 clones listed, 87% were seen once. Sequenced material: peripheral blood. The receptors here all came from a man in his fifties with acute or convalescent COVID-19. The CDR3 runs from the conserved cysteine through the conserved F or W. Each record gives: J gene, clone size, D gene, V gene, CDR3 DNA, CDR3 protein. D genes are given only for firm matches. The size of a clone is reported for some rows only, either as once, few or many, or as a class for expanded clones.

TRBJ1-1 NA TRBD1 TRBV4-2 TGTGCCAGCAGCCCGCGGGACAGCCCTTCTGAAGCTTTCTTT CASSPRDSPSEAFF
TRBJ2-3 NA TRBD2 TRBV2 TGTGCCAGCAGGAGGGGGACTAGCGGATGGGCAGATACGCAGTATTTT CASRRGTSGWADTQYF
TRBJ2-1 NA TRBD2 TRBV24-1 TGTGCCACCAGTGATTTGTCTCCTGGGGGGGGTAATGAGCAGTTCTTC CATSDLSPGGGNEQFF
TRBJ2-1 NA TRBD2 TRBV9 TGTGCCAGCAGCGTCGGCGGGAGCCTCAATGAGCAGTTCTTC CASSVGGSLNEQFF
TRBJ2-3 NA TRBD2 TRBV9 TGTGCCAGCAGCGTAGGGACTAGCGGGGGAGGCGATACGCAGTATTTT CASSVGTSGGGDTQYF
TRBJ2-1 NA TRBD2 TRBV4-1 TGCGCCAGCAGCCCGGCCGCGGGAGGCTACAATGAGCAGTTCTTC CASSPAAGGYNEQFF
TRBJ2-7 NA NA TRBV10-3 TGTGCCATCAGTGATAGGAGTGGACTCTCCTACGAGCAGTACTTC CAISDRSGLSYEQYF
TRBJ2-7 NA TRBD2 TRBV6-5 TGTGCCAGCAGCCTCAGCGGGAAACTTTCCTACGAGCAGTACTTC CASSLSGKLSYEQYF
TRBJ2-7 NA TRBD1 TRBV6-1 TGTGCCAGCAGTGAAGAAGGGACAGGATCCGAGCAGTACTTC CASSEEGTGSEQYF
TRBJ1-6 few TRBD1 TRBV6-5 TGTGCCAGCAGTTATTCCGGGACAGGGGCGAATTCACCCCTCCACTTT CASSYSGTGANSPLHF
TRBJ1-1 NA NA TRBV28 TGTGCCAGCAGTCTATGGGCGGAAACTGAAGCTTTCTTT CASSLWAETEAFF
TRBJ2-7 NA TRBD2 TRBV7-8 TGTGCCAGCAGCTTAGGGACTAGCGGGAGCCCCTCCTACGAGCAGTACTTC CASSLGTSGSPSYEQYF
TRBJ1-2 NA TRBD1 TRBV5-4 TGTGCCAGCAGCGCGGACAGGAGGAGCTATGGCTACACCTTC CASSADRRSYGYTF
TRBJ2-5 NA NA TRBV24-1 TGTGCCACCAGTGATTTTCAGGACTCCGAAGAGACCCAGTACTTC CATSDFQDSEETQYF
TRBJ2-1 NA TRBD2 TRBV11-3 TGTGCCAGCAGCTTGACTAGCGGGAGTCTATCCTACAATGAGCAGTTCTTC CASSLTSGSLSYNEQFF
TRBJ2-1 NA NA TRBV5-4 TGTGCCAGCAGCTCTGGCAGGTTAAATGAGCAGTTCTTC CASSSGRLNEQFF
TRBJ2-1 once NA TRBV20-1 TGCAGTGCGCACAGGGTCAATGAGCAGTTCTTC CSAHRVNEQFF
TRBJ1-5 NA NA TRBV4-1 TGCGCCAGCAGCCCCGACCCCAGGGGCAATCAGCCCCAGCATTTT CASSPDPRGNQPQHF
TRBJ2-7 NA NA TRBV7-2 TGTGCCAGCAGCTTTACGGGATCTGTCTACGAGCAGTACTTC CASSFTGSVYEQYF
TRBJ2-7 NA NA TRBV7-2 TGTGCCAGCAGCCACGCGTACTACGAGCAGTACTTC CASSHAYYEQYF
TRBJ2-5 NA NA TRBV10-3 TGTGCCACAGGGAATCAAGAGACCCAGTACTTC CATGNQETQYF
TRBJ2-7 once TRBD1 TRBV6-6 TGTGCCAGCAGTTACCTTCGACAGGGGGTAACCTACGAGCAGTACTTC CASSYLRQGVTYEQYF
TRBJ2-1 NA TRBD2 TRBV10-3 TGTGCCATCTCCCAGCGGGAGGACAATGAGCAGTTCTTC CAISQREDNEQFF
TRBJ2-7 NA TRBD2 TRBV5-5 TGTGCCAGCAGCCCCTTCAGCGGGACGGTGGGGGAGCAGTACTTC CASSPFSGTVGEQYF
TRBJ2-1 NA TRBD2 TRBV5-4 TGTGCCAGCAGAAAAGCGGGAGGCCCCTACAATGAGCAGTTCTTC CASRKAGGPYNEQFF
TRBJ1-2 NA TRBD1 TRBV7-9 TGTGCCAGCAGCTCCCAGGGACAGTCTAGAGGCTACACCTTC CASSSQGQSRGYTF
TRBJ2-5 NA NA TRBV6-5 TGTGCCAGCAGATCGGAGGTCCTTTGGGCCCAGTACTTC CASRSEVLWAQYF
TRBJ2-7 once TRBD1 TRBV24-1 TGTGCCACCAGTTCAGTGGGGGGACAGGGGTACGAGCAGTACTTC CATSSVGGQGYEQYF
TRBJ2-7 once NA TRBV6-6 TGTGCCAGCAGTTACTTAGACACTAGACTCTACGAGCAGTACTTC CASSYLDTRLYEQYF
TRBJ1-4 NA NA TRBV25-1 TGTGCCAGCAGTCAAACTAATGAAAAACTGTTTTTT CASSQTNEKLFF
TRBJ2-7 NA NA TRBV5-1 TGCGCCAGCAGCTTGGTTGGGCCCTACGAGCAGTACTTC CASSLVGPYEQYF
TRBJ2-1 NA TRBD2 TRBV7-9 TGTGCCAGCAGCTTAGCACATGGACTAGCGGGAGAGGCGCGGAATGAGCAGTTCTTC CASSLAHGLAGEARNEQFF
TRBJ1-3 once NA TRBV5-1 TGCGCCAGCAGCTCCGGACAGAATTCTGGAAACACCATATATTTT CASSSGQNSGNTIYF
TRBJ1-1 NA TRBD1 TRBV20-1 TGCAGTGCTAGGGGGGACAGTGAGGCTTTCTTT CSARGDSEAFF